Listed below are T cell receptor beta chains from one sample, sequenced in a study of CD4+ T cells in melanoma. TCRdb keeps only in-frame clones here, not all; method: immunoSEQ multiplex PCR. The sample includes about 10,000 clones, around 73% of them seen just once. The sample comprised tumor tissue. The receptor set was obtained from a human donor with melanoma. The CDR3 runs from the conserved cysteine through the conserved F or W. The order of the fields is clone size, V gene, D gene, J gene, CDR3 DNA, CDR3 protein. A D gene is named only where the DNA matches it firmly. Rows give clone size only sometimes, using once, few, many, or a class for an expanded clone.

.	TRBV9	.	TRBJ2-1	TGTGCCAGCAGCGACCCGTGGGGCAATGAGCAGTTCTTC	CASSDPWGNEQFF
.	TRBV2	TRBD2	TRBJ2-1	TGTGCCAGCAGACTAGCGGGGGGGCAAGGGTACAATGAGCAGTTCTTC	CASRLAGGQGYNEQFF
few	TRBV7-2	TRBD1	TRBJ1-2	TGTGCCAGCAGCCCGGTGGGACAGGGGTTCGGTGGCTACACCTTC	CASSPVGQGFGGYTF
few	TRBV5-4	.	TRBJ2-7	TGTGCCAGCAGCAACCCCCACAGGGAGGAGTACGAGCAGTACTTC	CASSNPHREEYEQYF
.	TRBV11-3	.	TRBJ2-7	TGTGCCAGCAGCTTAGATTATGGGCAGGCCTACGAGCAGTACTTC	CASSLDYGQAYEQYF
.	TRBV5-4	.	TRBJ1-6	TGTGCCAGCAGCTCGTCCGGGACGGAGAATTCACCCCTCCACTTT	CASSSSGTENSPLHF
.	TRBV2	.	TRBJ1-1	TGTGCCAGAAATTCGAACACTGAAGCTTTCTTT	CARNSNTEAFF
.	TRBV7-8	.	TRBJ1-2	TGTGCCAGCAGCTTTACAGGGTTGCATGGCTACACCTTC	CASSFTGLHGYTF
medium-sized	TRBV7-2	TRBD1	TRBJ2-1	TGTGCCAGCAGCTTCCAAAACAGGGGCTCCTACAATGAGCAGTTCTTC	CASSFQNRGSYNEQFF
few	TRBV14	.	TRBJ2-7	TGTGCCAGCAGCCAAGATGTGGGGGATGGGAACAGGCAACCCTACGAGCAGTACTTC	CASSQDVGDGNRQPYEQYF
few	TRBV7-8	.	TRBJ1-2	TGTGCCAGCAGCTTAGTAGTGCGGCCGACCTCGAACTATGGCTACACCTTC	CASSLVVRPTSNYGYTF
.	TRBV29-1	.	TRBJ2-7	TGCAGCTCTAGACAGGACCGGGATCGTGAGCAGTACTTC	CSSRQDRDREQYF
.	TRBV11-2	.	TRBJ2-6	TGTGCCAGCAGCTTAGGCCAGGGTGCTGGGGCCAACGTCCTGACTTTC	CASSLGQGAGANVLTF
.	TRBV5-1	.	TRBJ1-1	TGCGCCAGCTCTATCGAACAGCTCGTGAACACTGAAGCTTTCTTT	CASSIEQLVNTEAFF
.	TRBV7-3	.	TRBJ2-3	TGTGCCAGCAGCTTGGGTTACGGGAGCACAGATACGCAGTATTTT	CASSLGYGSTDTQYF
.	TRBV14	.	TRBJ2-5	TGTGCCAGCAGCCAAGATCTAGTCCCTGAGACCCAGTACTTC	CASSQDLVPETQYF
.	TRBV11-2	TRBD1	TRBJ1-1	TGTGCCAGCAGCTTAGCGGCAGGGGGGACTGAAGCTTTCTTT	CASSLAAGGTEAFF
.	TRBV6-1	TRBD1	TRBJ1-2	TGTGCCAGCAGTGAAGGGACAGGTCTTTATGGCTACACCTTC	CASSEGTGLYGYTF
few	TRBV30	.	TRBJ2-5	TGTGCCTGGGCTGATTGGGTTGGGACCCAGTACTTC	CAWADWVGTQYF